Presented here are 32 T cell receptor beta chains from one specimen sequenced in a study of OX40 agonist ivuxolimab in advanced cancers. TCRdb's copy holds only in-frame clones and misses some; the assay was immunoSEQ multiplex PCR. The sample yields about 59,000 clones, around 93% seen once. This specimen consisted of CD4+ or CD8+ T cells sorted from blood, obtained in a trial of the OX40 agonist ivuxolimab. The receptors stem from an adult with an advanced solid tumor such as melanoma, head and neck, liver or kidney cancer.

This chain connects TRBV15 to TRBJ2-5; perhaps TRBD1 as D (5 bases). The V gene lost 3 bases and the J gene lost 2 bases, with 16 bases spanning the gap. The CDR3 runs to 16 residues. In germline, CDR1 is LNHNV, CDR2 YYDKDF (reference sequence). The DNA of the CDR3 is TGTGCCACCAGCAGGTCAAGGTGGGGCCAGCAAGAGACCCAGTACTTC. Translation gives CATSRSRWGQQETQYF.

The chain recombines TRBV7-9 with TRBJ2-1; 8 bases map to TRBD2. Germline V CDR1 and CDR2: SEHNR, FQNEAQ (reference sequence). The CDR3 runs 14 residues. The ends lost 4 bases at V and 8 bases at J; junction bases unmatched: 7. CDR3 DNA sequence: TGTGCCAGCAGCTCCGAGCGGGAGAGGGATGAGCAGTTCTTC. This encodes CASSSERERDEQFF.

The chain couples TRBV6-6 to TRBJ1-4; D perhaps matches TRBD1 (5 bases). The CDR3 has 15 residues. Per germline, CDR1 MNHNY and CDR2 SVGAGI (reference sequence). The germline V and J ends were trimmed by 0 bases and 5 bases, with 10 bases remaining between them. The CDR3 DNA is TGTGCCAGCAGTTACTCGGCAAAGGGGAATGAAAAACTGTTTTTT. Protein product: CASSYSAKGNEKLFF.

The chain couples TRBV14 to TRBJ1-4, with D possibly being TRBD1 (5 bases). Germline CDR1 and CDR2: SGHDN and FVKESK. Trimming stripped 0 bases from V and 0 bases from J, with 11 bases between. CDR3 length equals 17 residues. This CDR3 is CASSQDGGRTTNEKLFF. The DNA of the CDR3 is TGTGCCAGCAGCCAAGATGGGGGACGAACAACTAATGAAAAACTGTTTTTT. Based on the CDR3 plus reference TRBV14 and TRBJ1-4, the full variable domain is EAGVTQFPSHSVIEKGQTVTLRCDPISGHDNLYWYRRVMGKEIKFLLHFVKESKQDESGMPNNRFLAERTGGTYSTLKVQPAELEDSGVYFCASSQDGGRTTNEKLFFGSGTQLSVL.

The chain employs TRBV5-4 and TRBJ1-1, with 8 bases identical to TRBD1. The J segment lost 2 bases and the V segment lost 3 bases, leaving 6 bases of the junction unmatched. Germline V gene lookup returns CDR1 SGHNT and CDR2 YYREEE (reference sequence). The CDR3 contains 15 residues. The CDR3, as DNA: TGTGCCAGCAGCTACGGCAGGGGGCACAACACTGAAGCTTTCTTT. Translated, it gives CASSYGRGHNTEAFF. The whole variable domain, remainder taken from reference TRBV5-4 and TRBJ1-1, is ETGVTQSPTHLIKTRGQQVTLRCSSQSGHNTVSWYQQALGQGPQFIFQYYREEENGRGNFPPRFSGLQFPNYSSELNVNALELDDSALYLCASSYGRGHNTEAFFGQGTRLTVV.

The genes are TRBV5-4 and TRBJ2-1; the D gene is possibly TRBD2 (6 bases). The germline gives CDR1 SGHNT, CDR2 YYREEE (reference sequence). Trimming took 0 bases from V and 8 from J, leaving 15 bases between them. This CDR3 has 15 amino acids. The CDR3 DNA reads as TGTGCCAGCAGCTTGGGTTTGTGGGAGGAGGATGAGCAGTTCTTC. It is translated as CASSLGLWEEDEQFF.

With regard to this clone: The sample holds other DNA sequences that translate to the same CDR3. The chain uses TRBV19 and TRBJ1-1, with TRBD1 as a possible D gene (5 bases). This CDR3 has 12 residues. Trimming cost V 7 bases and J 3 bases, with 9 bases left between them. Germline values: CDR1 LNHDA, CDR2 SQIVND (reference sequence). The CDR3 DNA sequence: TGTGCCAGTAAATGGGGCGACACTGAAGCTTTCTTT. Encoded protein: CASKWGDTEAFF.

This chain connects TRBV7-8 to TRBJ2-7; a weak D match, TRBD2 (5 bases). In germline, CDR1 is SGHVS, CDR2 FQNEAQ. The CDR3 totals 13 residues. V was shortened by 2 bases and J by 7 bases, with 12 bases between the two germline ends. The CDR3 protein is CASSLFEGWEQYF. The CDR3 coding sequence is TGTGCCAGCAGCTTATTCGAGGGTTGGGAGCAGTACTTC.

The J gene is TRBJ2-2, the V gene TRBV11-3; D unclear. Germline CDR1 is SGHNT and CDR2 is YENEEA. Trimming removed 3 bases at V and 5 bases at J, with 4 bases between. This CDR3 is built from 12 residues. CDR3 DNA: TGTGCCAGCAGCTTTTGGACCGGGGAGCTGTTTTTT. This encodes CASSFWTGELFF.

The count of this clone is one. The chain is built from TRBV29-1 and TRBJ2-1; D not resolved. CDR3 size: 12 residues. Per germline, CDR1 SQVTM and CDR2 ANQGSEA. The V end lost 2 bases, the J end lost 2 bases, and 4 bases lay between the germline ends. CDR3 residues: CSVEFAYNEQFF. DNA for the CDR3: TGCAGCGTTGAATTCGCCTACAATGAGCAGTTCTTC.

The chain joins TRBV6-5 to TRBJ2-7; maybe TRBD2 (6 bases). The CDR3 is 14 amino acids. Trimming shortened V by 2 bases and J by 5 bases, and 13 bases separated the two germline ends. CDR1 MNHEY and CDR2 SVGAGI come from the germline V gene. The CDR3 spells CASSYVAGLDEQYF. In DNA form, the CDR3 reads TGTGCCAGCAGTTACGTGGCGGGACTGGACGAGCAGTACTTC.

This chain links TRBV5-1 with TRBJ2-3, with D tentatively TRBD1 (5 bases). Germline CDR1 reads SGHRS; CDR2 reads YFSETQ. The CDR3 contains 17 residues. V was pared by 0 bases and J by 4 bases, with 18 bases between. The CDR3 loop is CASSLVGSLDTADTQYF. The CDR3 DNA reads TGCGCCAGCAGCTTGGTCGGCTCCTTGGACACTGCAGATACGCAGTATTTT. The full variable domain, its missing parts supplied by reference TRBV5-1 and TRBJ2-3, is KAGVTQTPRYLIKTRGQQVTLSCSPISGHRSVSWYQQTPGQGLQFLFEYFSETQRNKGNFPGRFSGRQFSNSRSEMNVSTLELGDSALYLCASSLVGSLDTADTQYFGPGTRLTVL.

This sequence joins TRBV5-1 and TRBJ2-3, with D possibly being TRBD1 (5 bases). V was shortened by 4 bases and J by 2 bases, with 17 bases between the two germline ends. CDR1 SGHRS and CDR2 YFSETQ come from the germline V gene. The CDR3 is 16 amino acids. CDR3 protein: CASSALDRTVTDTQYF. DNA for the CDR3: TGCGCCAGCAGCGCTCTTGACAGAACAGTCACAGATACGCAGTATTTT.

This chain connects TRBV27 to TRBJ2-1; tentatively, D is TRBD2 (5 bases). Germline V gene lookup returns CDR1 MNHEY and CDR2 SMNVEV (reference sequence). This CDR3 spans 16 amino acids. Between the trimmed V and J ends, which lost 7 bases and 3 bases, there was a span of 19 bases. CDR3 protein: CASNPTSLGFYNEQFF. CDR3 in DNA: TGTGCCAGCAACCCCACCTCACTAGGTTTCTACAATGAGCAGTTCTTC.

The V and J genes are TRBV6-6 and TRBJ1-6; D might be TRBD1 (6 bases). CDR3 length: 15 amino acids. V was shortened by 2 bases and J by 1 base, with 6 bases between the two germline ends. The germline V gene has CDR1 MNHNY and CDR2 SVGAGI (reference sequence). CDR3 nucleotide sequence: TGTGCCAGCAGTTACACAGGGTCCTATAATTCACCCCTCCACTTT. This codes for CASSYTGSYNSPLHF.

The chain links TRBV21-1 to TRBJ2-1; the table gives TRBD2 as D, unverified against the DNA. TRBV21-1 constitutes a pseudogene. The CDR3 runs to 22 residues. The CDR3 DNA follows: TGTGCCAGCAACGAAATTCCTCGGGCTAGCGGGGGGCGCGAAAGCTCCTACAATGAGCAGTTCTTC. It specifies CASNEIPRASGGRESSYNEQFF.

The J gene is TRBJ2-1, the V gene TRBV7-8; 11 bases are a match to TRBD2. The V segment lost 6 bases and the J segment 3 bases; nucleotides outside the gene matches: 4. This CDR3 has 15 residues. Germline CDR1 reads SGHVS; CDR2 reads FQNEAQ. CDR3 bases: TGTGCCAGCAGGCCCGGGACTAGCGGCTACAATGAGCAGTTCTTC. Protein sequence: CASRPGTSGYNEQFF. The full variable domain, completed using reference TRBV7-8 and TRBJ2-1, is GAGVSQSPRYKVAKRGQDVALRCDPISGHVSLFWYQQALGQGPEFLTYFQNEAQLDKSGLPSDRFFAERPEGSVSTLKIQRTQQEDSAVYLCASRPGTSGYNEQFFGPGTRLTVL.

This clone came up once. DNA for the CDR3: TGTGCCAGCAGTCCACTGGGTTCAGATACGCAGTATTTT. Translating it yields CASSPLGSDTQYF. The gene calls are TRBV27 and TRBJ2-3; D unclear. The V and J ends lost 5 bases and 4 bases respectively, with 10 bases between them. This CDR3 region has 13 residues. Per germline, CDR1 MNHEY and CDR2 SMNVEV (reference sequence).

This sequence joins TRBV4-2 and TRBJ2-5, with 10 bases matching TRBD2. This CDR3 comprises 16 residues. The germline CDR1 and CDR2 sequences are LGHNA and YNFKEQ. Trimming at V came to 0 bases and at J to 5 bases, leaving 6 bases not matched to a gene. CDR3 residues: CASSQEGAGGPETQYF. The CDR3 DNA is TGTGCCAGCAGCCAAGAAGGAGCGGGAGGGCCCGAGACCCAGTACTTC.

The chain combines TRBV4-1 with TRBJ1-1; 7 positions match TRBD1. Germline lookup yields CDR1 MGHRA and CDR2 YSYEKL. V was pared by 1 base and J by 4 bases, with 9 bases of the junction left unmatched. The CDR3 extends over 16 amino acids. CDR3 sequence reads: CASSQVVDRPSTEAFF. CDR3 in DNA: TGCGCCAGCAGCCAAGTTGTGGACAGGCCGTCCACTGAAGCTTTCTTT.

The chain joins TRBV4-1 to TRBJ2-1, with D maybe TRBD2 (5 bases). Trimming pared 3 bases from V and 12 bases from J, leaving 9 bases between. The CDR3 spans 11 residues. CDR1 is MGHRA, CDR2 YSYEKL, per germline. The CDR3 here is CASSHPGGQFF. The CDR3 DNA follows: TGCGCCAGCAGCCACCCCGGAGGGCAGTTCTTC.

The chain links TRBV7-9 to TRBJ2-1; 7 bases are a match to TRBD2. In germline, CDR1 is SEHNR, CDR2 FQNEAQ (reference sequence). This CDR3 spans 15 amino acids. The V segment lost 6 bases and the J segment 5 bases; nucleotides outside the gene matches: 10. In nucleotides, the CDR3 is TGTGCCAGCAGATCATCCGGGACTATAAACAATGAGCAGTTCTTC. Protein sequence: CASRSSGTINNEQFF.

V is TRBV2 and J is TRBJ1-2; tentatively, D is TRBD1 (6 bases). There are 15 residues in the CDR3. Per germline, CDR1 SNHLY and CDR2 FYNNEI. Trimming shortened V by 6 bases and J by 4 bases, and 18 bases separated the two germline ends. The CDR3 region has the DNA TGTGCCAGCAGGGGGGACATAGCGGACGTCTATGGCTACACCTTC. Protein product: CASRGDIADVYGYTF.

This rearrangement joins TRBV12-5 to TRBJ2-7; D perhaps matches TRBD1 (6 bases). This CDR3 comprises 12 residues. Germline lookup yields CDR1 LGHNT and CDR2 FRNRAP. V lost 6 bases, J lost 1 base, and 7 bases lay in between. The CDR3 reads CASGTGSYEQYF. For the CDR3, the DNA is TGTGCTAGTGGAACAGGGTCCTACGAGCAGTACTTC.

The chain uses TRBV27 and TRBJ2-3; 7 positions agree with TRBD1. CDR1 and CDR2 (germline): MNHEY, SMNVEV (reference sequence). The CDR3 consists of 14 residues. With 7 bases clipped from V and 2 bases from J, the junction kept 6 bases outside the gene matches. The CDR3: CASKNRGTTDTQYF. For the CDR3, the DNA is TGTGCCAGCAAGAACAGGGGAACCACAGATACGCAGTATTTT.

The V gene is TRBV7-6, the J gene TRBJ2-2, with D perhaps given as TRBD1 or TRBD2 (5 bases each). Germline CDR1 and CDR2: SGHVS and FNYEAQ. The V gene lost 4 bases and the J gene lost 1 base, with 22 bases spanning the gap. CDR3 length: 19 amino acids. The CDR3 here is CASSSSNALRDQNTGELFF. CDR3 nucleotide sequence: TGTGCCAGCAGCTCGAGTAATGCCCTCCGGGACCAGAACACCGGGGAGCTGTTTTTT. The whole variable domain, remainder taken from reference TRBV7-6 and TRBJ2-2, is GAGVSQSPRYKVTKRGQDVALRCDPISGHVSLYWYRQALGQGPEFLTYFNYEAQQDKSGLPNDRFSAERPEGSISTLTIQRTEQRDSAMYRCASSSSNALRDQNTGELFFGEGSRLTVL.

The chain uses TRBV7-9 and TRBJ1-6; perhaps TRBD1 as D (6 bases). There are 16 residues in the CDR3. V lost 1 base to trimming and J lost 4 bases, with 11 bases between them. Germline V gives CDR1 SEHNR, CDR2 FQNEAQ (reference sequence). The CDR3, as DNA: TGTGCCAGCAGCTTAGGTCGGGACATTTATAATTCACCCCTCCACTTT. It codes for CASSLGRDIYNSPLHF.

The CDR3 reads CASKGTSGDLRYF. The CDR3 nucleotides are TGTGCCAGCAAAGGGACTAGCGGTGACCTTCGGTACTTC. The chain is built from TRBV2 and TRBJ2-7; TRBD2 aligns across 11 bases. V was pared by 7 bases and J by 12 bases, with 11 bases of the junction left unmatched. Germline-derived CDR1 and CDR2 are SNHLY and FYNNEI. The CDR3 runs 13 residues.

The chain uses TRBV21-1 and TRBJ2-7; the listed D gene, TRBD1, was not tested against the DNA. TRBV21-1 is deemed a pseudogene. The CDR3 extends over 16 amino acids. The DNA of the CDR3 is TGTGCCAGCCCTACCCCCACACAGGGAAACTACTACGAGCAGTACTTC. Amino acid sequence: CASPTPTQGNYYEQYF.

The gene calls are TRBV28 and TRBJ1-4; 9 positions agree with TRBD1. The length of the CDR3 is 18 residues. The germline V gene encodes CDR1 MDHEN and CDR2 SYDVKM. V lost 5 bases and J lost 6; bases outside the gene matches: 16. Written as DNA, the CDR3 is TGTGCCAGCAGTACTCCGGTACAGGGGGCGGTGGAGGATGAAAAACTGTTTTTT. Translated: CASSTPVQGAVEDEKLFF.

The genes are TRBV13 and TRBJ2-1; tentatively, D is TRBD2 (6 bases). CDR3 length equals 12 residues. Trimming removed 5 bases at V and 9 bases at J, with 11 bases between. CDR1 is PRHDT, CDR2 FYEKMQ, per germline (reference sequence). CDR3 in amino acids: CASSVIAVEQFF. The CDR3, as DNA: TGTGCCAGCAGCGTGATAGCGGTTGAGCAGTTCTTC.

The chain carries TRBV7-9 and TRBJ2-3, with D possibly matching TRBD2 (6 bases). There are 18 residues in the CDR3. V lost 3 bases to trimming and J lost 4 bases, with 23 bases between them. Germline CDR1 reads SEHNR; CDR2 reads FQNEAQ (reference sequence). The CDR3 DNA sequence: TGTGCCAGCAGCTTCTCGACGGGAGTGGATGGGTCCTCAGATACGCAGTATTTT. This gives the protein CASSFSTGVDGSSDTQYF.